What follows are 24 T cell receptor beta chains derived from one specimen sequenced in a study of T cell repertoires in cytomegalovirus infection. TCRdb recomputed calls from the reads with MiXCR, one row per CDR3 protein. The repertoire holds about 260,000 distinct CDR3 sequences, with approximately 15% as singletons. The sample consisted of PBMCs. These receptors were taken from a human donor in good health (CMV status not recorded). Some clones in this sample may be carry-over from other donors' samples.

This clonotype was recorded at least ten times. The V and J genes are TRBV7-9 and TRBJ1-1; no clear D gene. The V end was cut by 5 bases, the J end by 5 bases, with 18 bases between. The CDR3 has 15 amino acids. CDR1 and CDR2 (germline): SEHNR, FQNEAQ (reference sequence). As DNA, the CDR3 is TGTGCCAGCAGCCCATCGGGTGGGGTAGAGACTGAAGCTTTCTTT. This sequence encodes CASSPSGGVETEAFF.

This clonotype appeared many times. The rearrangement joins TRBV20-1 to TRBJ2-7; TRBD1 matches at 11 bases. Germline V gene data show CDR1 as DFQATT and CDR2 as SNEGSKA (reference sequence). With 6 bases clipped from V and 7 bases from J, the junction kept 11 bases outside the gene matches. The CDR3 runs 14 residues. The CDR3 DNA sequence: TGCAGTGCCGTGCGGACAGGGGGCCTGTGGGAGCAGTACTTC. This sequence encodes CSAVRTGGLWEQYF.

This clonotype was recorded at least ten times. The chain joins TRBV7-2 to TRBJ1-5; a weak D match, TRBD1 (6 bases). Trimming took off 4 bases at V and 6 bases at J, with 13 bases between the two ends. Germline CDR1 reads SGHTA; CDR2 reads FQGNSA. The CDR3 length is 14 residues. The CDR3 DNA reads as TGTGCCAGCAGCTCACCGGGGGCAGGTCAGCCCCAGCATTTT. As protein: CASSSPGAGQPQHF.

V gene TRBV7-6 combines with J gene TRBJ2-7, with D unclear. The CDR3 runs 14 residues. Trimming took off 2 bases at V and 0 bases at J, with 8 bases between the two ends. The V gene's germline CDR1 is SGHVS and CDR2 FNYEAQ. The CDR3 sequence: CASSLNQASYEQYF. DNA of the CDR3: TGTGCCAGCAGCTTAAACCAGGCCTCCTACGAGCAGTACTTC. The whole variable domain, filled in from reference TRBV7-6 and TRBJ2-7, reads GAGVSQSPRYKVTKRGQDVALRCDPISGHVSLYWYRQALGQGPEFLTYFNYEAQQDKSGLPNDRFSAERPEGSISTLTIQRTEQRDSAMYRCASSLNQASYEQYFGPGTRLTVT.

A few counts support this clonotype. The V gene is TRBV2, the J gene TRBJ1-3, with D uncertain. This CDR3 comprises 14 residues. V lost 2 bases and J 2 bases, leaving 7 bases between the germline ends. CDR1 and CDR2 (germline): SNHLY, FYNNEI. CDR3 amino acids: CASSERDPGNTIYF. For the CDR3, the DNA is TGTGCCAGCAGTGAAAGGGATCCTGGAAACACCATATATTTT.

This clonotype was observed at least ten times. This chain joins TRBV4-1 and TRBJ2-3; D gene uncertain. Germline lookup yields CDR1 MGHRA and CDR2 YSYEKL. Trimming took off 1 base at V and 2 bases at J, with 13 bases between the two ends. CDR3 length equals 16 residues. The CDR3 is CASSQGAGSTTDTQYF. The CDR3 DNA reads TGCGCCAGCAGCCAAGGGGCCGGATCGACCACAGATACGCAGTATTTT.

This clonotype showed up many times. The gene calls are TRBV7-2 and TRBJ1-5; unclear D gene. Germline CDR1 is SGHTA and CDR2 is FQGNSA. The V gene lost 3 bases and the J gene lost 5 bases, with 11 bases spanning the gap. The length of the CDR3 is 14 residues. The CDR3 DNA is TGTGCCAGCAGCTTGCAGATACAATATCAGCCCCAGCATTTT. Its protein product is CASSLQIQYQPQHF.

Many counts were recorded for this clonotype. The chain couples TRBV6-6 to TRBJ2-3; D might be TRBD1 (6 bases). The CDR3 contains 16 residues. Germline V gives CDR1 MNHNY, CDR2 SVGAGI (reference sequence). Trimming pared 0 bases from V and 1 base from J, leaving 11 bases between. The DNA for the CDR3 is TGTGCCAGCAGTTACTCGAAGGGGGTTGGCACAGATACGCAGTATTTT. Its translation is CASSYSKGVGTDTQYF.

This clonotype was found a few times. V gene TRBV9 combines with J gene TRBJ2-1, with D perhaps being TRBD1 or TRBD2 (6 bases each). The CDR3 spans 15 residues. V gave up 4 bases and J gave up 13 bases, with 24 bases separating them. Germline loops: CDR1 SGDLS, CDR2 YYNGEE. The CDR3 DNA sequence: TGTGCCAGCAGCACCCAGGTGGGGGGCGTTGGGGAACAGTTCTTC. Its protein is CASSTQVGGVGEQFF.

To note about this clonotype: A single base separates this from a much larger clone, so it may be a read error. The chain is built from TRBV28 and TRBJ2-1; D possibly corresponds to TRBD2 (7 bases). Germline V gives CDR1 MDHEN, CDR2 SYDVKM. The V end lost 4 bases, the J end lost 7 bases, and 14 bases lay between the germline ends. CDR3 length: 14 residues. CDR3 sequence: CASSSGGHRNEQFF. DNA for the CDR3: TGTGCCAGCAGTTCGGGGGGCCATAGGAATGAGCAGTTCTTC.

V gene TRBV29-1 combines with J gene TRBJ2-3, with D possibly TRBD2 on 6 matching bases. Trimming shortened V by 1 base and J by 0 bases, and 14 bases separated the two germline ends. Germline CDR1 SQVTM, CDR2 ANQGSEA. This CDR3 has 16 amino acids. DNA for the CDR3: TGCAGCGTTGAAGGCGGGGCCAGGATCAGCACAGATACGCAGTATTTT. Translation: CSVEGGARISTDTQYF.

This clonotype was seen ten or more times. V gene TRBV2 combines with J gene TRBJ1-5, with D possibly being TRBD1 (5 bases). Deletions cut 2 bases from V and 6 bases from J, with 11 bases between. Looked up from germline, CDR1 is SNHLY and CDR2 is FYNNEI. The CDR3 has 14 amino acids. As DNA, the CDR3 is TGTGCCAGCAGTGAACTAGGGGCCGGTCAGCCCCAGCATTTT. It yields the protein CASSELGAGQPQHF.

This rearrangement joins TRBV5-1 to TRBJ1-2; D is undetermined. Germline CDR1 and CDR2: SGHRS and YFSETQ. The CDR3 is made up of 14 amino acids. Deletions cut 4 bases from V and 6 bases from J, with 16 bases between. The CDR3 DNA follows: TGCGCCAGCAGCCCATCGACACCCGGAGATGGCTACACCTTC. Translating gives CASSPSTPGDGYTF.

The chain is built from TRBV27 and TRBJ1-1; D gene uncertain. CDR1 MNHEY and CDR2 SMNVEV come from the germline V gene (reference sequence). V was shortened by 4 bases and J by 2 bases, with 8 bases between the two germline ends. This CDR3 is 13 amino acids long. The CDR3 region is CASSSSSNTEAFF. The CDR3 DNA is TGTGCCAGCAGTTCATCTAGTAACACTGAAGCTTTCTTT.

Ten or more counts support this clonotype. The chain combines TRBV7-2 with TRBJ2-7, with 12 bases aligning to TRBD1. V was clipped by 1 base and J by 4 bases; unmatched bases: 5. This CDR3 is 16 amino acids long. The V gene's germline CDR1 is SGHTA and CDR2 FQGNSA. CDR3 nucleotides: TGTGCCAGCAGCTTAGGCGGGACAGGGGGCATATACGAGCAGTACTTC. Residues: CASSLGGTGGIYEQYF.

This clonotype was found many times. V gene TRBV7-6 combines with J gene TRBJ2-7, with 8 nucleotides matching TRBD2. CDR1 SGHVS and CDR2 FNYEAQ come from the germline V gene. V lost 5 bases and J lost 5; bases outside the gene matches: 11. The CDR3 is 15 residues long. The CDR3 is CASSRERGLSDEQYF. DNA for the CDR3: TGTGCCAGCAGCCGCGAGCGGGGGCTCTCAGACGAGCAGTACTTC.

This clonotype has just a few counts. The rearrangement joins TRBV11-2 to TRBJ1-1, with 7 bases fitting TRBD1. Germline CDR1 is SGHAT and CDR2 is FQNNGV. The V gene end was trimmed by 3 bases and the J gene end by 5 bases; junction bases not matched to a gene: 6. CDR3 length equals 14 residues. The CDR3 region is CASSLGGGSTEAFF. CDR3 DNA: TGTGCCAGCAGCTTGGGAGGGGGCTCAACTGAAGCTTTCTTT.

The V call is TRBV15, the J call TRBJ2-5; D unclear. V lost 8 bases, J lost 5 bases, and 18 bases lay in between. Germline V gene data show CDR1 as LNHNV and CDR2 as YYDKDF (reference sequence). CDR3 length equals 14 residues. The CDR3, as DNA: TGTGCCACCGGATTTCGCAGGCCTGGGGAGACCCAGTACTTC. This translates into CATGFRRPGETQYF.

This clonotype was counted ten times or more. The J gene is TRBJ2-3, the V gene TRBV4-3; D unresolved. Deletions cut 0 bases from V and 1 base from J, with 8 bases between. The CDR3 is 15 residues long. The germline V gene has CDR1 LGHNA and CDR2 YSLEER. As DNA, the CDR3 is TGCGCCAGCAGCCAAGAGGGTTCGCGCACAGATACGCAGTATTTT. Protein: CASSQEGSRTDTQYF.

This chain joins TRBV6-4 and TRBJ2-3; TRBD2 matches at 8 bases. Germline CDR1 reads MRHNA; CDR2 reads SNTAGT. The CDR3 consists of 17 residues. J lost 0 bases, V lost 5 bases, and 10 bases had no gene match. The DNA of the CDR3 is TGTGCCAGCAGTAATACGCGGGAGGCTGATAGCACAGATACGCAGTATTTT. It translates to CASSNTREADSTDTQYF.

At least ten counts were recorded for this clonotype. The rearrangement links TRBV4-1 to TRBJ1-2, with 8 bases matching TRBD1. The length of the CDR3 is 15 residues. The germline CDR1 and CDR2 sequences are MGHRA and YSYEKL. Trimming at V came to 4 bases and at J to 6 bases, leaving 10 bases not matched to a gene. The CDR3 DNA reads as TGCGCCAGCAGCCCCAATCTCGTCAGGGGGCATGGCTACACCTTC. Translating it yields CASSPNLVRGHGYTF.

This sequence joins TRBV27 and TRBJ2-7, with TRBD1 matching 7 bases. Per germline, CDR1 MNHEY and CDR2 SMNVEV (reference sequence). Unmatched junction bases numbered 5, after V lost 0 bases and J lost 3 bases. CDR3 size: 15 residues. The DNA of the CDR3 is TGTGCCAGCAGTTTATCGACAGGGCTTTACTACGAGCAGTACTTC. The encoded protein is CASSLSTGLYYEQYF.

This sequence joins TRBV20-1 and TRBJ2-3, with D perhaps given as TRBD1 or TRBD2 (5 bases each). The length of the CDR3 is 14 residues. V was shortened by 6 bases and J by 4 bases, with 17 bases between the two germline ends. Germline CDR1 and CDR2: DFQATT and SNEGSKA (reference sequence). The CDR3 region is CSASDGPGPDTQYF. In DNA, the CDR3 is TGCAGTGCCTCCGACGGTCCGGGGCCAGATACGCAGTATTTT.

This clonotype was recorded many times. This sequence joins TRBV11-2 and TRBJ2-2, with 8 bases fitting TRBD2. The CDR3 is 15 residues long. CDR1 and CDR2 from the germline V gene are SGHAT and FQNNGV. J was trimmed by 6 bases and V by 5 bases; bases with no gene match: 8. The CDR3 spells CASSPRGADAGELFF. The CDR3 DNA is TGTGCCAGCAGCCCGCGGGGGGCCGACGCCGGGGAGCTGTTTTTT.